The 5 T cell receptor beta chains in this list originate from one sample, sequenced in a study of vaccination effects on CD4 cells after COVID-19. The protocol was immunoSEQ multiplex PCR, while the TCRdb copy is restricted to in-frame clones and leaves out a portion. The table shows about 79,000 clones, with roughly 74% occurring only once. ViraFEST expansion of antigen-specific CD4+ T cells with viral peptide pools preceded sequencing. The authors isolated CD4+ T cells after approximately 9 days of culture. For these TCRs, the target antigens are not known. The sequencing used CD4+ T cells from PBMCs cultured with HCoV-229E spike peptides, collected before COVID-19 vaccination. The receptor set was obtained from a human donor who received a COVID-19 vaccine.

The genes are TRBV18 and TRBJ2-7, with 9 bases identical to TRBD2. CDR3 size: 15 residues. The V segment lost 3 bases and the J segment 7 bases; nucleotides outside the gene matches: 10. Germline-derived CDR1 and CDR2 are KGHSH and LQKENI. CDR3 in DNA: TGTGCCAGCTCACCGGCCAGCGGGGGGCCGGGGGAGCAGTACGTC. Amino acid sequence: CASSPASGGPGEQYV.

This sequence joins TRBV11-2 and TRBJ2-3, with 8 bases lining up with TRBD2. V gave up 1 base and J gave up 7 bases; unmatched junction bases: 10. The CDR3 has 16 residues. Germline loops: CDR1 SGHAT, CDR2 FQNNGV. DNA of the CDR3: TGTGCCAGCAGCTTAGTCGTAGGACTAGCCGGGAATACGCAGTATTTT. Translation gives CASSLVVGLAGNTQYF.

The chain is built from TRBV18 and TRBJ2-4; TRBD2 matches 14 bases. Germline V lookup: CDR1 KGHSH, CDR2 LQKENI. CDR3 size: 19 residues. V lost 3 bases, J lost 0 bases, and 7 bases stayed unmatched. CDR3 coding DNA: TGTGCCAGCTCACCTCCGGGACTAGCGGGGGCCCTAGCCAAAAACATTCAGTACTTC. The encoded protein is CASSPPGLAGALAKNIQYF.

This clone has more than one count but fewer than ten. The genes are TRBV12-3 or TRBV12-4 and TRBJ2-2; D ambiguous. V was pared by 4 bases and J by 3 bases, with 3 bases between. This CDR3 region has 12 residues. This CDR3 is CASSSDTGELFF. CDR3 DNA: TGTGCCAGCAGTTCAGACACCGGGGAGCTGTTTTTT.

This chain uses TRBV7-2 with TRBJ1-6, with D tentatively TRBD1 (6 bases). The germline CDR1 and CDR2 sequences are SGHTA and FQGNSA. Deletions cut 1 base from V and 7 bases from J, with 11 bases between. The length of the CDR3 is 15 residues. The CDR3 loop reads CASSLEGGLNSPLHF. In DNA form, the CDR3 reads TGTGCCAGCAGCTTAGAGGGGGGCCTAAATTCACCCCTCCACTTT. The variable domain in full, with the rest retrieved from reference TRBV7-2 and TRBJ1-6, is GAGVSQSPSNKVTEKGKDVELRCDPISGHTALYWYRQSLGQGLEFLIYFQGNSAPDKSGLPSDRFSAERTGGSVSTLTIQRTQQEDSAVYLCASSLEGGLNSPLHFGNGTRLTVT.